Listed below are T cell receptor beta chains from one sample, sequenced in a study of cytomegalovirus exposure and HLA in healthy donors. Produced via immunoSEQ multiplex PCR; TCRdb's table is partial and in-frame only. The sample holds 85,000 to 130,000 clones, over 60% seen once. Sample: PBMCs. The receptors come from a woman in her late teens or twenties in good health and CMV-seropositive. Both conserved end residues are part of each CDR3. A D gene is named only where the DNA matches it firmly. Rows may omit the clone size; those that give it use once, few, many or a size class.

CDR3aa: CAISESEAARGLVQPQHF; CDR3nt: TGTGCCATCAGTGAGTCAGAAGCCGCCAGGGGGTTGGTACAGCCCCAGCATTTT; v_gene: TRBV10-3; abundance: .; d_gene: TRBD1; j_gene: TRBJ1-5
CDR3aa: CASSSGTVPEKLFF; CDR3nt: TGTGCCAGCAGTTCCGGGACAGTTCCTGAAAAACTGTTTTTT; v_gene: TRBV27; abundance: .; d_gene: TRBD1; j_gene: TRBJ1-4
CDR3aa: CASNPGSTDTQYF; CDR3nt: TGTGCCAGCAACCCGGGGTCCACAGATACGCAGTATTTT; v_gene: TRBV9; abundance: .; d_gene: .; j_gene: TRBJ2-3
CDR3aa: CASSLRTGGTEAFF; CDR3nt: TGCGCCAGCAGCCTCCGGACAGGGGGGACTGAAGCTTTCTTT; v_gene: TRBV5-1; abundance: .; d_gene: TRBD1; j_gene: TRBJ1-1
CDR3aa: CASSIGGQGYKPQHF; CDR3nt: TGTGCCAGTAGTATAGGGGGCCAGGGCTATAAGCCCCAGCATTTT; v_gene: TRBV19; abundance: .; d_gene: .; j_gene: TRBJ1-5
CDR3aa: CASSLETGGEETQYF; CDR3nt: TGTGCCAGCAGCTTAGAGACAGGGGGGGAAGAGACCCAGTACTTC; v_gene: TRBV7-9; abundance: .; d_gene: TRBD1; j_gene: TRBJ2-5
CDR3aa: CASRGHLGSQLNEKLFF; CDR3nt: TGTGCTAGCAGAGGACATCTGGGGTCACAACTAAATGAAAAACTGTTTTTT; v_gene: TRBV7-7; abundance: .; d_gene: .; j_gene: TRBJ1-4
CDR3aa: CASSPHPTSGGNYEQYF; CDR3nt: TGTGCCAGCAGTCCCCACCCGACTAGCGGGGGGAACTACGAGCAGTACTTC; v_gene: TRBV27; abundance: few; d_gene: TRBD2; j_gene: TRBJ2-7
CDR3aa: CAINRQGGFVDTQYF; CDR3nt: TGTGCCATAAACAGACAGGGGGGATTTGTAGATACGCAGTATTTT; v_gene: TRBV10-3; abundance: .; d_gene: TRBD1; j_gene: TRBJ2-3
CDR3aa: CAWSAGLADQETQYF; CDR3nt: TGTGCCTGGAGTGCGGGACTAGCGGATCAAGAGACCCAGTACTTC; v_gene: TRBV30; abundance: .; d_gene: TRBD2; j_gene: TRBJ2-5
CDR3aa: CASSLSGGWQPQHF; CDR3nt: TGTGCCAGCAGTTTATCTGGGGGCTGGCAGCCCCAGCATTTT; v_gene: TRBV27; abundance: .; d_gene: .; j_gene: TRBJ1-5
CDR3aa: CATSSPEYQETQYF; CDR3nt: TGTGCCACCAGCAGCCCCGAGTACCAAGAGACCCAGTACTTC; v_gene: TRBV15; abundance: .; d_gene: .; j_gene: TRBJ2-5
CDR3aa: CASSLGISGNEQFF; CDR3nt: TGTGCCAGCAGCTTGGGTATTAGCGGTAATGAGCAGTTCTTC; v_gene: TRBV5-6; abundance: medium-sized; d_gene: .; j_gene: TRBJ2-1
CDR3aa: CASSALTGAFNQPQHF; CDR3nt: TGTGCCAGCAGTGCCCTAACAGGGGCGTTCAATCAGCCCCAGCATTTT; v_gene: TRBV6-1; abundance: .; d_gene: TRBD1; j_gene: TRBJ1-5
CDR3aa: CASSLTSYNEQFF; CDR3nt: TGTGCCAGCAGCTTAACATCCTACAATGAGCAGTTCTTC; v_gene: TRBV11-2; abundance: .; d_gene: .; j_gene: TRBJ2-1
CDR3aa: CASSARVYTDTQYF; CDR3nt: TGTGCCAGCAGTGCCCGGGTTTACACAGATACGCAGTATTTT; v_gene: TRBV2; abundance: .; d_gene: .; j_gene: TRBJ2-3
CDR3aa: CASSYRTKNTEAFF; CDR3nt: TGTGCCAGCAGCTACCGGACAAAAAACACTGAAGCTTTCTTT; v_gene: TRBV13; abundance: .; d_gene: .; j_gene: TRBJ1-1
CDR3aa: CASADGSYTDTQYF; CDR3nt: TGTGCCAGCGCTGACGGGTCGTACACAGATACGCAGTATTTT; v_gene: TRBV2; abundance: .; d_gene: .; j_gene: TRBJ2-3